This TCR beta chain was captured by sequencing in a study of CD8 T cells in Susac syndrome. It was with random hexamers that roughly 0.5 to 1 ug RNA was reverse transcribed. MiXCR was run by TCRdb on the immunoSEQ multiplex PCR reads, yielding one entry per CDR3 protein. The table shows more than 95,000 distinct CDR3 sequences, with 85% to 95% occurring only once. The CDR3 is 16 residues long. The V and J ends lost 3 bases and 12 bases, in that order; junction bases with no gene match: 17. Germline V gene data show CDR1 as SGHDN and CDR2 as FVKESK. The chain recombines TRBV14 with TRBJ2-1, with 7 bases aligning to TRBD1. This receptor was obtained from a human donor with multiple sclerosis. The specimen was CD8+ T cells from PBMCs. For the CDR3, the DNA is TGTGCCAGCAGCCATGACAAACTGACAGGGCCATCGCGGCAGTTCTTC. This translates into CASSHDKLTGPSRQFF.